This entry concerns a single TCR beta chain. The antigen remains undetermined. Authors of the study amplified TCR beta CDR3 regions from RNA transcripts. The HTBI set primed first-round TCR CDR3 RT-PCR. TCRdb processed the multiplex PCR reads anew with MiXCR; each CDR3 protein has one entry. The sample includes fewer than 250,000 distinct CDR3 sequences, 15% to 20% seen only once; the top ten take roughly 53%. The record originates from a study of T cells in Graves' hyperthyroidism and ophthalmopathy. Trimming took 5 bases from V and 5 from J, leaving 10 bases between them. This CDR3 is built from 11 residues. Germline V CDR1 and CDR2: SQVTM, ANQGSEA. Findings and caveats of the study: Most thyroid clonotypes with frequency above 0.001 were detected in blood.

Investigators excluded patients with uncontrolled infection, other autoimmune disease, pregnancy or lactation. The sequence was collected from a man aged 50-60 years with Graves' hyperthyroidism. The chain carries TRBV29-1 and TRBJ2-7; D gene unclear. Sample: blood. CDR3 sequence: CSVSDYDEQYF. The CDR3 bases are TGCAGCGTTTCGGATTACGACGAGCAGTACTTC.